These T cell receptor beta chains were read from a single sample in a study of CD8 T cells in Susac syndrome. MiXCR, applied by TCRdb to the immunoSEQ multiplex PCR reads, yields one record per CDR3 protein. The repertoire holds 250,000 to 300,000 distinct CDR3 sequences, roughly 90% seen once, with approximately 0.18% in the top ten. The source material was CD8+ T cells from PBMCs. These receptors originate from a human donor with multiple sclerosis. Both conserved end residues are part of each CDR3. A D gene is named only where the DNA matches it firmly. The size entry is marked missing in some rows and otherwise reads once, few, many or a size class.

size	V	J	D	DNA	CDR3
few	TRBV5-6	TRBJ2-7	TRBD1	TGTGCCAGCAGCCCCTGGACAGGGGTAAGAGAGCAGTACTTC	CASSPWTGVREQYF
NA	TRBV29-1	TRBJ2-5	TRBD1	TGCAGCGCTGGGACAGGGGGACAAGAGACCCAGTACTTC	CSAGTGGQETQYF
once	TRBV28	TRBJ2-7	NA	TGTGCCGAGGGCAGGAGCGCCTACGAGCAGTACTTC	CAEGRSAYEQYF
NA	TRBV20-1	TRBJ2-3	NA	TGCAGTGCTAGTAAATTCACAGATACGCAGTATTTT	CSASKFTDTQYF
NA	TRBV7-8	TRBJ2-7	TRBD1	TGTGCCAGCAGCCAGACAGGGACAGTCTCCTACGAGCAGTACTTC	CASSQTGTVSYEQYF
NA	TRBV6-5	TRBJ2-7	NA	TGTGCCAGCAGGACGTTCCTTCGGGGCGAGCAGTACTTC	CASRTFLRGEQYF
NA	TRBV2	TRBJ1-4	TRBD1	TGTGCCAGCAGCCGGGACAGGGGGCTTGAGGCTAATGAAAAACTGTTTTTT	CASSRDRGLEANEKLFF
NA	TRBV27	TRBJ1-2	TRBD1	TGTGCCAGCAGGCGTGGGACAGGGGCGTTCTGGGATGGCTACACCTTC	CASRRGTGAFWDGYTF
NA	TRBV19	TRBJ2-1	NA	TGTGCCAGCCGGGGGTACTCCTACAATGAGCAGTTCTTC	CASRGYSYNEQFF
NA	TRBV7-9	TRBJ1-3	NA	TGTGCCAGCAGCTCGACCATTATGCAGGGCTCTTTCTCTGGAAACACCATATATTTT	CASSSTIMQGSFSGNTIYF
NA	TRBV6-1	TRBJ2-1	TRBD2	TGTGCCAGCAGTGAAGCGGCCGGGACTAGCGGGGACCTGCAGTTCTTC	CASSEAAGTSGDLQFF
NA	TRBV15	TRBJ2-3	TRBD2	TGTGCCACCAGCAAAGGTAGCGGGGTAAGCACAGATACGCAGTATTTT	CATSKGSGVSTDTQYF
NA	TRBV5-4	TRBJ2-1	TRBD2	TGTGCCAGCAGCGCGACCCACGGGCCCCCGGGACTAGCGCCAAACAATGAGCAGTTCTTC	CASSATHGPPGLAPNNEQFF
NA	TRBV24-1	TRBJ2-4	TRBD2	TGTGCCACCAGTGACCGCGGGGGCAAAAACATTCAGTACTTC	CATSDRGGKNIQYF
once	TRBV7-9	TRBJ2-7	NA	TGTGCCAGCAGCTTAGATGTCTACGAGCAGTACTTC	CASSLDVYEQYF
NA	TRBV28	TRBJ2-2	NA	TGTGCCAGCAGTTTGAGGACAGACAATTTCCCCGGGGAGCTGTTTTTT	CASSLRTDNFPGELFF
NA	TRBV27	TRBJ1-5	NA	TGTGCCAGCAGTTTATCAGCTTACACAGGGATGGGACAGCCCCAGCATTTT	CASSLSAYTGMGQPQHF
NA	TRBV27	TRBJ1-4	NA	TGTGCCAGCAGTTTCTCATGGGGGGAGCGGGGTGAAAAACTGTTTTTT	CASSFSWGERGEKLFF
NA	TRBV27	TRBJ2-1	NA	TGTGCCAGCAGTCCCCTTCCTCGCGGCCTCTCCTACAATGAGCAGTTCTTC	CASSPLPRGLSYNEQFF
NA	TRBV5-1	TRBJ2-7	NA	TGCGCCAGCCCCCAGGGAGGTATGGGGGAGCAGTACTTC	CASPQGGMGEQYF
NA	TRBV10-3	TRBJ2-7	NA	TGTGCCATCAGTGAGGGAGGAGGCTCAGGGGCCTACGAGCAGTACTTC	CAISEGGGSGAYEQYF
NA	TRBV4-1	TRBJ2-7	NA	TGCGCCAGCAGCCAAGGTAGTGCGGACTTAGAGCAGTACTTC	CASSQGSADLEQYF
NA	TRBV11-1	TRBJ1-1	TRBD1	TGTGCCAGCAGCCAGAGGGGGACAGGGAACACTGAAGCTTTCTTT	CASSQRGTGNTEAFF
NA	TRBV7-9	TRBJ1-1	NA	TGTGCCAGCAGCTCCCAGGCCGCGAACACTGAAGCTTTCTTT	CASSSQAANTEAFF
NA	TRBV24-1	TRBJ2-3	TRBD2	TGTGCCACCAGTGATTTGCGCGGGAGCGGAGCAGATACGCAGTATTTT	CATSDLRGSGADTQYF
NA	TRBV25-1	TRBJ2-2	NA	TGTGCCAGCAGTGGAACCGGGACCGTGAACACCGGGGAGCTGTTTTTT	CASSGTGTVNTGELFF
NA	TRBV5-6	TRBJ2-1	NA	TGTGCCAGCAGCTTGGTCCATATCGATGAGCAGTTCTTC	CASSLVHIDEQFF
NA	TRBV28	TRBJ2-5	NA	TGTGCCAGCAGCGCTCACGTTGGGGGGACCCAAGAGACCCAGTACTTC	CASSAHVGGTQETQYF
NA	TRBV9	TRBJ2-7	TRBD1	TGTGCCAGCAGCGCGGGACAGCCCTACGAGCAGTACTTC	CASSAGQPYEQYF
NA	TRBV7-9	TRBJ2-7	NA	TGTGCCAGCAGCCGTCCAGGGGCCTACGAGCAGTACTTC	CASSRPGAYEQYF
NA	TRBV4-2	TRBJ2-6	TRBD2	TGTGCCAGCAGCCAAAGCGGGAGTGCCGGGGCCAACGTCCTGACTTTC	CASSQSGSAGANVLTF
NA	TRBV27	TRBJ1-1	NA	TGTGCCAGCAGCGTGAGCGGGTCCGCTGAAGCTTTCTTT	CASSVSGSAEAFF
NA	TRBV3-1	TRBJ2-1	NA	TGTGCCAGCAGCCAAGAGGTAGGCTTACGATATGAGCAGTTCTTC	CASSQEVGLRYEQFF
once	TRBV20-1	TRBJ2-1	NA	TGCAGTGCGCCCTCCAGATTTCGGAATGAGCAGTTCTTC	CSAPSRFRNEQFF
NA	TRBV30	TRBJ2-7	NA	TGTGCCTGGAGTGTCACAGGGAACTCCTACGAGCAGTACTTC	CAWSVTGNSYEQYF
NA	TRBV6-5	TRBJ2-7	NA	TGTGCCAGCAGTTACGTTGCAGGGACGAACGAGCAGTACTTC	CASSYVAGTNEQYF
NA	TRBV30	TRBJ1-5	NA	TGTGCCTGGAGCGTAGACTCGATGGGCAATCAGCCCCAGCATTTT	CAWSVDSMGNQPQHF
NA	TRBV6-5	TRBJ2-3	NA	TGTGCCAGCAGTTACTCCCCCCCGGGGGACCAAGTCACAGATACGCAGTATTTT	CASSYSPPGDQVTDTQYF
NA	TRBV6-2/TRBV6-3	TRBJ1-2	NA	TGTGCCAGCAGTTACTCTAAGGGAACCCTCTATGGCTACACCTTC	CASSYSKGTLYGYTF
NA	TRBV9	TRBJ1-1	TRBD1	TGTGCCAGCAGCCGGACAGGGGCGAACACTGAAGCTTTCTTT	CASSRTGANTEAFF
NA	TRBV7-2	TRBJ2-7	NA	TGTGCCAGCAGCTTACGGGCTCCGTGGCGGGTCTCCTACGAGCAGTACTTC	CASSLRAPWRVSYEQYF
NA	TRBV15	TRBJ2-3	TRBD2	TGTGCCACCCGTCCCGGGACTAGAGGGGCAGATACGCAGTATTTT	CATRPGTRGADTQYF
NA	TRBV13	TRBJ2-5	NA	TGTGCCAGCAGCTTAGAACAGGCTGAGACCCAGTACTTC	CASSLEQAETQYF
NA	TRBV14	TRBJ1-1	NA	TGTGCCAGTGCGTTAGGGGCTGAAGCTTTCTTT	CASALGAEAFF